Listed below are T cell receptor beta chains from one sample, sequenced in a study of blood T cells in healthy people across ages. One entry per CDR3 protein, called by TCRdb with MiXCR from the 5' RACE reads. The sample holds about 1,400,000 distinct CDR3 sequences; approximately 60% are singletons and the top ten take roughly 6.3%. The sequencing sample was made of blood. These receptors were obtained from a man aged 18 to 29 in good health. The CDR3 runs from the conserved cysteine through the conserved F or W. The order of the fields is V gene, CDR3 protein.

V gene: TRBV27; CDR3 protein: CASSLRANQPQHF
V gene: TRBV20-1; CDR3 protein: CSARGLAEVVDTQYF
V gene: TRBV29-1; CDR3 protein: CTASNAGDGDTQYF
V gene: TRBV10-2; CDR3 protein: CASNDLRDGYTF
V gene: TRBV7-2; CDR3 protein: CASSTESAGSSYEQYF
V gene: TRBV10-3; CDR3 protein: CAISESQAANYGYTF
V gene: TRBV2; CDR3 protein: CASKTSPTGTQYF
V gene: TRBV4-3; CDR3 protein: CASSQAGRGSYEQYF
V gene: TRBV15; CDR3 protein: CATSKGRVRGQPQHF
V gene: TRBV11-2; CDR3 protein: CASSLYGREGTEQYF
V gene: TRBV6-2/TRBV6-3; CDR3 protein: CASSYFRDLSGANVLTF
V gene: TRBV5-6; CDR3 protein: CASSLVVRVRGGYTF
V gene: TRBV27; CDR3 protein: CASSLGLAGYKQYF
V gene: TRBV20-1; CDR3 protein: CSARDPLAGLEDTQYF
V gene: TRBV4-1; CDR3 protein: CASSQEPSPYNEQFF
V gene: TRBV29-1; CDR3 protein: CSAPTGAYGYTF
V gene: TRBV4-1; CDR3 protein: CASSQDGAGGDNEQFF
V gene: TRBV29-1; CDR3 protein: CSVGGTGPYNEQYF
V gene: TRBV4-1; CDR3 protein: CASSQGYGSSYNEQFF
V gene: TRBV20-1; CDR3 protein: CSANRGAYEQYF
V gene: TRBV4-2; CDR3 protein: CASSQEDSSYNEQYF
V gene: TRBV6-4; CDR3 protein: CASSLTASGTLEQFF
V gene: TRBV13; CDR3 protein: CASSLRSATEAFF
V gene: TRBV11-2; CDR3 protein: CASSLGQRDSRNYGYTF
V gene: TRBV10-3; CDR3 protein: CAISDRPDTQYF
V gene: TRBV6-2/TRBV6-3; CDR3 protein: CATYDTGGPHNEQYF
V gene: TRBV6-2/TRBV6-3; CDR3 protein: CTSVERGLSTDTQYF
V gene: TRBV4-3; CDR3 protein: CASSLTSGPPTGELFF
V gene: TRBV29-1; CDR3 protein: CSVEDREWGEAFF
V gene: TRBV12-3/TRBV12-4; CDR3 protein: CASSLLIGTEAFF
V gene: TRBV15; CDR3 protein: CATSRDDSLTYGYTF
V gene: TRBV29-1; CDR3 protein: CSVVLIEAFF
V gene: TRBV14; CDR3 protein: CASGPGGGYEQYF
V gene: TRBV3-1; CDR3 protein: CASSRRATTDTQYF